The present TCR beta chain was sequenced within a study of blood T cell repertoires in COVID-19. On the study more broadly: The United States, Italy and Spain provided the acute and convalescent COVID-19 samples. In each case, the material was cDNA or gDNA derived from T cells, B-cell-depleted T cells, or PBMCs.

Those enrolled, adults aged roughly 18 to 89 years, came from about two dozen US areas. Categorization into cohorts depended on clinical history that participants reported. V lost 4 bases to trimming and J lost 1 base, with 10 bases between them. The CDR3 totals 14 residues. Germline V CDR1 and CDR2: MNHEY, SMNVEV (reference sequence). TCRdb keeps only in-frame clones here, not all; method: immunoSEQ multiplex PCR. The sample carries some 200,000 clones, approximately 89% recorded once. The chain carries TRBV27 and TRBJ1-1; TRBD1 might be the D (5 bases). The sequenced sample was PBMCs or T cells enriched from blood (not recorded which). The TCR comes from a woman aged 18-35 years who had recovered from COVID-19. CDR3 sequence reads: CASSYLDKNTEAFF. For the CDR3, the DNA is TGTGCCAGCAGTTACTTGGACAAGAACACTGAAGCTTTCTTT.